Listed below are T cell receptor beta chains from one sample, sequenced in a study of Ad26.COV2.S vaccination and SARS-CoV-2 variants. Using immunoSEQ multiplex PCR, the repertoire was profiled, and TCRdb retains in-frame clones only, with some absent. The sample has about 350,000 clones; about 88% are singletons. The sequenced sample was peripheral blood, obtained in a trial of Ad26.COV2.S vaccine versus placebo. The source is a person between 18 and 59 years old who received the Ad26.COV2.S COVID-19 vaccine or a placebo. Both conserved end residues are part of each CDR3. The D gene is left open where the match is weak. The size of a clone is reported for some rows only, either as once, few or many, or as a class for expanded clones.

D | J | V | size | DNA | CDR3
. | TRBJ2-5 | TRBV19 | . | TGTGCCAGTAGTAGGATTGGGGGCCTCCAAGAGACCCAGTACTTC | CASSRIGGLQETQYF
. | TRBJ2-2 | TRBV7-9 | once | TGTGCCAGCAGCTTAGGTTCTGGCGACACCGGGGAGCTGTTTTTT | CASSLGSGDTGELFF
. | TRBJ2-4 | TRBV10-3 | . | TGTGCCATCAGTGAGCCGGGGAGGGCCAAAAACATTCAGTACTTC | CAISEPGRAKNIQYF
. | TRBJ2-5 | TRBV18 | . | TGTGCCAGCTCACCCCGCCAGGGCCGAGAGACCCAGTACTTC | CASSPRQGRETQYF
. | TRBJ2-5 | TRBV5-4 | few | TGTGCCAGCAGCCTAGGATCCGAAGAGACCCAGTACTTC | CASSLGSEETQYF
. | TRBJ2-3 | TRBV7-3 | once | TGTGCCAGCAGCTCCTTTGGGGGGACAGATACGCAGTATTTT | CASSSFGGTDTQYF
TRBD1 | TRBJ2-7 | TRBV7-6 | . | TGTGCCAGCAGCTCCCGGGACAGGGGGCTCGAGCAGTACTTC | CASSSRDRGLEQYF
. | TRBJ2-7 | TRBV15 | . | TGTGCCACCAGCAGAGAAATAGGTCCTGACAGCTACGAGCAGTACTTC | CATSREIGPDSYEQYF
. | TRBJ2-7 | TRBV6-5 | . | TGTGCCATTTACCGAGTGGGCGAGCAGTACTTC | CAIYRVGEQYF
. | TRBJ1-1 | TRBV5-1 | . | TGCGCCAGCAGCTTGGCCGCAGTGAACACTGAAGCTTTCTTT | CASSLAAVNTEAFF
. | TRBJ1-5 | TRBV28 | . | TGTGCCAGCATAAAAAGGGGACAGCCCCAGCATTTT | CASIKRGQPQHF
TRBD1 | TRBJ2-7 | TRBV9 | . | TGTGCCAGCAGCCCCAGACAGGGCCGGGAAGAGCAGTACTTC | CASSPRQGREEQYF
TRBD1 | TRBJ1-4 | TRBV7-2 | . | TGTGCCAGCAGCTCTCGGACAGGGAGTAATGAAAAACTGTTTTTT | CASSSRTGSNEKLFF
. | TRBJ2-3 | TRBV18 | . | TGTGCCAGCTCACCACCCAGAGTAATAGGACAGAACACAGATACGCAGTATTTT | CASSPPRVIGQNTDTQYF
. | TRBJ2-7 | TRBV6-5 | . | TGTGCCAGCAGCACGAGAGCGGGTTCATCCTACGAGCAGTACTTC | CASSTRAGSSYEQYF
. | TRBJ1-5 | TRBV6-2/TRBV6-3 | . | TGTGCCAGCAGTGGCCTTACGGAAAGGGTTGATCAGCCCCAGCATTTT | CASSGLTERVDQPQHF
TRBD1 | TRBJ1-1 | TRBV7-3 | . | TGTGCCAGCAGCTTAGGGACAGGGGGCGTCACTGAAGCTTTCTTT | CASSLGTGGVTEAFF
. | TRBJ1-3 | TRBV12-3/TRBV12-4 | . | TGTGCCAGCAGCCAGGGGTCCGGTCGGACCATATATTTT | CASSQGSGRTIYF
. | TRBJ1-5 | TRBV6-6 | . | TGTGCCAGCGCCCGACAGGGCAATCAGCCCCAGCATTTT | CASARQGNQPQHF
. | TRBJ2-7 | TRBV5-1 | once | TGCGCCAGCAGCTTGTGGGCACAGGGGACTGCCTCCTACGAGCAGTACTTC | CASSLWAQGTASYEQYF
TRBD1 | TRBJ2-1 | TRBV6-2/TRBV6-3 | once | TGTGCCAGCAGTTTAGACCCAGGGGACAGCCTAAGCTCCTACAATGAGCAGTTCTTC | CASSLDPGDSLSSYNEQFF
TRBD2 | TRBJ2-7 | TRBV25-1 | . | TGTGCCAGCCTCCAAGCGGGGTCCTACGAGCAGTACTTC | CASLQAGSYEQYF
TRBD1 | TRBJ1-6 | TRBV23-1 | . | TGCGCCAGCAGTCAAGAAGGCTACAGGGGATTGGATTCACCCCTCCACTTT | CASSQEGYRGLDSPLHF
. | TRBJ1-2 | TRBV12-3/TRBV12-4 | . | TGTGCCAGCAGTCAAAGCCTAAACTATGGCTACACCTTC | CASSQSLNYGYTF
TRBD1 | TRBJ1-1 | TRBV6-4 | . | TGTGCCAGCAGCAGTACAGGGGATGGCACTGAAGCTTTCTTT | CASSSTGDGTEAFF
TRBD1 | TRBJ1-5 | TRBV7-2 | once | TGTGCCAGCAGCTTCGACAGGGGGCCTCAGCCCCAGCATTTT | CASSFDRGPQPQHF
TRBD1 | TRBJ2-7 | TRBV3-1/TRBV3-2 | . | TGTGCCAGCAGCCTCAGTCGGGACAGCTCAAACGAGCAGTACTTC | CASSLSRDSSNEQYF
. | TRBJ2-3 | TRBV11-2 | . | TGTGCCAGCAGCTTAAAATGGGCGGGATCCCGAACAGATACGCAGTATTTT | CASSLKWAGSRTDTQYF
. | TRBJ1-1 | TRBV4-3 | few | TGCGCCAGCAGCCAAGAGGGGGGGTGGACTGAAGCTTTCTTT | CASSQEGGWTEAFF
. | TRBJ2-7 | TRBV18 | . | TGTGCCAGCTCACCACCGACAGATTACGAGCAGTACTTC | CASSPPTDYEQYF